This T cell receptor (beta chain) stems from a study of T cells in Graves' hyperthyroidism and ophthalmopathy. What was amplified from RNA transcripts were TCR beta CDR3 regions. HTBI primers were the set used in a first-round RT-PCR of the TCR CDR3. TCRdb analysed the multiplex PCR reads with MiXCR anew, one entry per CDR3 protein. The sample has roughly 180,000 distinct CDR3 sequences, 8% to 9.5% seen once. Study observations and caveats: Most clonotypes expanded in the thyroid (above 0.001) were also present in blood.

Aged 18 to 65, the patients had hyperthyroidism that was newly diagnosed and had lasted under 2 months. Source material for PBMCs was less than 12 ml fresh peripheral blood. The V end was cut by 1 base, the J end by 0 bases, with 9 bases between. The CDR3 consists of 16 residues. Germline CDR1 is SEHNR and CDR2 is FQNEAQ (reference sequence). This clonotype has ten or more counts. Its specificity is not known. The sequence derives from a woman aged 18-29 years with Graves' hyperthyroidism that later progressed to Graves' ophthalmopathy. What was sequenced was blood. The chain is built from TRBV7-9 and TRBJ1-4; D is unclear. The CDR3 protein is CASSLGGPATNEKLFF. As DNA, the CDR3 is TGTGCCAGCAGCTTAGGAGGGCCGGCAACTAATGAAAAACTGTTTTTT.